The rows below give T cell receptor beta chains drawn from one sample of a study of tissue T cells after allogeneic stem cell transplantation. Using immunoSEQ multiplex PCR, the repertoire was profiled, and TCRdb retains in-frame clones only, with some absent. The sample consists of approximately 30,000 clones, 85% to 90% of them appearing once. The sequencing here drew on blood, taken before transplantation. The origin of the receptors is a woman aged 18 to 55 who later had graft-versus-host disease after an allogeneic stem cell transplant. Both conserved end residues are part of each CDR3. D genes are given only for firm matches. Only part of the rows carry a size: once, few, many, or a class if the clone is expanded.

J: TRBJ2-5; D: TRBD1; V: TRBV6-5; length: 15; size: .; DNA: TGTGCCAGCAGTTACCTAACAGGGGGCAGGGAGACCCAGTACTTC; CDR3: CASSYLTGGRETQYF
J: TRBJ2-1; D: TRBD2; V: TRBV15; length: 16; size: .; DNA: TGTGCCACGGCCGTACTAGCGGGGGGCTCCTACAATGAGCAGTTCTTC; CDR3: CATAVLAGGSYNEQFF
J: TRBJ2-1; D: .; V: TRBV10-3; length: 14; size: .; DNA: TGTGCCATCAGTGAGCAACGACAGAACAATGAGCAGTTCTTC; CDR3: CAISEQRQNNEQFF
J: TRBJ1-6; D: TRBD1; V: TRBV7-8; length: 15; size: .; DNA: TGTGCCAGCAGCGGACAGGGCTCCTATAATTCACCCCTCCACTTT; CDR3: CASSGQGSYNSPLHF
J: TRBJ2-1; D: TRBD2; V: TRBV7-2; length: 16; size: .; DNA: TGTGCCAGCAGCTTAGGGGACTACCCCTCCTACAATGAGCAGTTCTTC; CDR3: CASSLGDYPSYNEQFF
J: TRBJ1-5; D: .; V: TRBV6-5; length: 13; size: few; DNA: TGTGCCAGCAGCCGCGTACGGAATCAGCCCCAGCATTTT; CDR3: CASSRVRNQPQHF
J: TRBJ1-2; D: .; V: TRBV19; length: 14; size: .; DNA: TGTGCCAGTAGGAGGAACATGGAGGAAAGGGGCTACACCTTC; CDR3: CASRRNMEERGYTF
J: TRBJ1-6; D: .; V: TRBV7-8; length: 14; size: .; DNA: TGTGCCAGCAGCGGAGGACTCATGGATTCACCCCTCCACTTT; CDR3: CASSGGLMDSPLHF
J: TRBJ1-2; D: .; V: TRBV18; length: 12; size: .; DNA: TGTGCCAGCTCACGGGACAACTATGGCTACACCTTC; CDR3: CASSRDNYGYTF
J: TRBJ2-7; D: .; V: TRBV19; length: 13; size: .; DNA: TGTGCCAGTAGTACAGGGAACTCCTACGAGCAGTACTTC; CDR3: CASSTGNSYEQYF
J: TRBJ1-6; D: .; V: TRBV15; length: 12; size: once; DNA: TGTGCCACCAGCTTCAGGAATTCACCCCTCCACTTT; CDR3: CATSFRNSPLHF
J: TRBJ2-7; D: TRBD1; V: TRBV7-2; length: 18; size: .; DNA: TGTGCCAGCAGCTTTCCCGGGACAGGGGGCACGAGCTCCTACGAGCAGTACTTC; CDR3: CASSFPGTGGTSSYEQYF
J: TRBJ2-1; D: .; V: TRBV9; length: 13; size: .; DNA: TGTGCCAGCAGCGTAGGGACCCTCAATGAGCAGTTCTTC; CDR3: CASSVGTLNEQFF
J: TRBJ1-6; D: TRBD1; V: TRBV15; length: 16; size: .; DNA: TGTGCCACCAGCAAACCGGACAGGGGAGACTCTTCACCCCTCCACTTT; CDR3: CATSKPDRGDSSPLHF
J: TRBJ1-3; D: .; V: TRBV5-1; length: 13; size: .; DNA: TGCGCCAGCAGCTTGGGGCAGGGAAACACCATATATTTT; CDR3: CASSLGQGNTIYF
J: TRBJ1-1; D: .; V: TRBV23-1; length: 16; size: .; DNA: TGCGCCAGCAGTCAAAACCCGAGGACAGCAAACACTGAAGCTTTCTTT; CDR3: CASSQNPRTANTEAFF
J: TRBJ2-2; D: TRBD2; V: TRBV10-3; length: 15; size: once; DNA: TGTGCCATCAACCCCGGGACTACCAACACCGGGGAGCTGTTTTTT; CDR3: CAINPGTTNTGELFF
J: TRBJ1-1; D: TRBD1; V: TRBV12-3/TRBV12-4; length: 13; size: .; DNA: TGTGCCAGCAGTTGGGACAGGGACACTGAAGCTTTCTTT; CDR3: CASSWDRDTEAFF
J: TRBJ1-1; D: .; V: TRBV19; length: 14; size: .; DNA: TGTGCCAGTAGTTTACAGGCCCTGAACACTGAAGCTTTCTTT; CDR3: CASSLQALNTEAFF
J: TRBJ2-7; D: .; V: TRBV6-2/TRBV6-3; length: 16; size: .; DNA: TGTGCCAGCAGTTACTCTCGCGTGGATCTACATGACGAGCAGTACTTC; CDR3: CASSYSRVDLHDEQYF
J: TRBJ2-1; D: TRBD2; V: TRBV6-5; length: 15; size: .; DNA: TGTGCCAGCCGTAGCGGGAGGGCCTCCTACAATGAGCAGTTCTTC; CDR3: CASRSGRASYNEQFF
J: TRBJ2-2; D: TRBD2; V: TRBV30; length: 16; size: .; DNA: TGTGCCTGGAGTGTACTCCGCGGGGGGGCCACCGGGGAGCTGTTTTTT; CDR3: CAWSVLRGGATGELFF
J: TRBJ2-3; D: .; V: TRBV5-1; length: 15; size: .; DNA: TGCGCCAGCAGCGGCCGGGACGGGATCACAGATACGCAGTATTTT; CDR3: CASSGRDGITDTQYF
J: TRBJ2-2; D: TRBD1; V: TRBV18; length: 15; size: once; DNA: TGTGCCAGCTCACAACAGGGGGCAAACACCGGGGAGCTGTTTTTT; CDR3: CASSQQGANTGELFF
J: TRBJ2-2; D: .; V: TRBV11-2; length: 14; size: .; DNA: TGTGCCAGCAGCTTAAATAGCAGTCCCGGGGAGCTGTTTTTT; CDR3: CASSLNSSPGELFF
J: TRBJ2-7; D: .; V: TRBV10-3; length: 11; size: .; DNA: TGTGCCACCAAGACAGAATACGAGCAGTACTTC; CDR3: CATKTEYEQYF
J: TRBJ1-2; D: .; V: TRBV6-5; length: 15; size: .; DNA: TGTGCCAGCAGTTACCGACAGACCTTAAACTATGGCTACACCTTC; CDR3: CASSYRQTLNYGYTF
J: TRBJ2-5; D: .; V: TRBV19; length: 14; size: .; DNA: TGTGCCAGTAGTATCAGGGACCCGGTGGGGACCCAGTACTTC; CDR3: CASSIRDPVGTQYF
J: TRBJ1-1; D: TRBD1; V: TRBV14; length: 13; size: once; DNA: TGTGCCAGCAGCCGAGGACAGGGGACTGAAGCTTTCTTT; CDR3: CASSRGQGTEAFF
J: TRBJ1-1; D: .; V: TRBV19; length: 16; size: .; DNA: TGTGCCAGTAGTATAATCGAAACCAAAGGGAACACTGAAGCTTTCTTT; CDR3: CASSIIETKGNTEAFF
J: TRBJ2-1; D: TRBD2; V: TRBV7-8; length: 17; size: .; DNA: TGTGCCAGCAGCAGCAAAACTAGCGGGAGGGCTTACGGTGAGCAGTTCTTC; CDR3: CASSSKTSGRAYGEQFF
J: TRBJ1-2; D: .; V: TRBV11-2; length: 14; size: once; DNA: TGTGCCAGCAGCTTAGATCCCACGTTAGGTGGCTACACCTTC; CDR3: CASSLDPTLGGYTF
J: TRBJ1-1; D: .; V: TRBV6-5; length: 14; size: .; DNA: TGTGCCAGCAGGTCCACAGCCATGAACACTGAAGCTTTCTTT; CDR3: CASRSTAMNTEAFF
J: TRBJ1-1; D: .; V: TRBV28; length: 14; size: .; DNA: TGTGCCACCCAGCCGGGACCCCAAAACACTGAAGCTTTCTTT; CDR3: CATQPGPQNTEAFF
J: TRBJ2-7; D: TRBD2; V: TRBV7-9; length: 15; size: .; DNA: TGTGCCAGCAGCCCCGTCGGGGGGAACTCCTACGAGCAGTACTTC; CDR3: CASSPVGGNSYEQYF
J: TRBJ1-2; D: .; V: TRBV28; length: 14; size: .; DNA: TGTGCCAGCAGTTTCGAAGGGAAGATATATGGCTACACCTTC; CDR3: CASSFEGKIYGYTF
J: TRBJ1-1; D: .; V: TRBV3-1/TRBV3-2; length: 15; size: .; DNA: TGTGCCAGCAGCCAAGATGGAGGGTGGGACACTGAAGCTTTCTTT; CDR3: CASSQDGGWDTEAFF
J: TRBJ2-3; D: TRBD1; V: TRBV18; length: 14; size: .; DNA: TGTGCCAGCTCCCCAACAGGGGGCAGCGATACGCAGTATTTT; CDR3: CASSPTGGSDTQYF
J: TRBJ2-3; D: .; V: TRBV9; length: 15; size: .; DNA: TGTGCCAGCAGCGTAGATCAGGGTTTCACAGATACGCAGTATTTT; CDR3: CASSVDQGFTDTQYF
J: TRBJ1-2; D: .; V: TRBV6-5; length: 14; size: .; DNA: TGTGCCAGCAGCCCCAGACCGGGACGGTATGGCTACACCTTC; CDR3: CASSPRPGRYGYTF
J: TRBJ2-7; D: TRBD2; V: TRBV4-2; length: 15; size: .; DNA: TGTGCCAGCAGCCGAAGATTGCGGGAGGGCGGCGAGCAGTACTTC; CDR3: CASSRRLREGGEQYF
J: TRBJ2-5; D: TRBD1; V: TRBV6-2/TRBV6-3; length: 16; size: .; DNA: TGTGCCAGCAGTTACCCGAGCGGGACAGGGCTCGAGACCCAGTACTTC; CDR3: CASSYPSGTGLETQYF